This T cell receptor (beta chain) emerged from a study of identical twins. General observations from the study: Less excess twin sharing appeared in beta out-of-frame sequences.

Template switching added a universal primer binding site, and final cDNA carried unique molecular identifiers. TCRdb independently ran MiXCR on the 5' RACE reads; one entry per CDR3 protein. Of some 570,000 distinct CDR3 sequences listed, under 25% were seen once; the top ten hold approximately 0.49%. This clonotype appeared a few times. Its specificity is unknown. V gave up 3 bases and J gave up 1 base, with 13 bases separating them. The CDR3 has 17 residues. Looked up from germline, CDR1 is MDHEN and CDR2 is SYDVKM. This same sample was also taken into another study, of yellow fever vaccine responses in identical twins. As that study records: Among the twins, the vaccine T cell response reportedly seemed partly convergent and partly personalized.

The J gene is TRBJ1-6, the V gene TRBV28, with D maybe TRBD1 (6 bases). Sequenced material: CD4+ T cells sorted from blood. The TCR sequence derives from a woman between 18 and 29 years old in good health. CDR3 bases: TGTGCCAGCAGTTTGAGGTCAGGGGTATCCTATAATTCACCCCTCCACTTT. Amino acids: CASSLRSGVSYNSPLHF.